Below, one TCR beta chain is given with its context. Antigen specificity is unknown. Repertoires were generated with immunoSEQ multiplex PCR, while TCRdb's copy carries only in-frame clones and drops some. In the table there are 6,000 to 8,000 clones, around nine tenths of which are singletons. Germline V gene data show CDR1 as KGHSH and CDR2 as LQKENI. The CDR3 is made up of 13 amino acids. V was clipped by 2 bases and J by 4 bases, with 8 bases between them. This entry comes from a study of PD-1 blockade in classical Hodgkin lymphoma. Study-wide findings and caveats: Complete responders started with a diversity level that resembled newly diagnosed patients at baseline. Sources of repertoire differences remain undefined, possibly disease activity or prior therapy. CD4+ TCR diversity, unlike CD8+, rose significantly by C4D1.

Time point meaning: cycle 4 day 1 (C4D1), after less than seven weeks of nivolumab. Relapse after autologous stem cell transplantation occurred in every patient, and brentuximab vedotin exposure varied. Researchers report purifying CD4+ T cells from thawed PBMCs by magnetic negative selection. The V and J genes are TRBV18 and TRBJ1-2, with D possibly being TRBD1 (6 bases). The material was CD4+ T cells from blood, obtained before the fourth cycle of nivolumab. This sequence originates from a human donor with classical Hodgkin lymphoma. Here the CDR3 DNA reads TGTGCCAGCTCACCAGACAGGTCCTATGGCTACACCTTC. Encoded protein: CASSPDRSYGYTF.